This T cell receptor beta chain was identified in a study of T-cell memory formation after mild COVID-19. Study summary: In these data, TCR clusters were largely donor specific. General study points: Among clones contracting day 15 to 85, CD4/CD8 was balanced, whereas later expanders leaned CD4+. Cross-reactive memory appears to have joined, as suggested by some responding clones showing up in pre-infection memory.

It was 5'RACE with constant-segment primers that produced the TCR alpha and TCR beta cDNA libraries, which carried sample barcodes and UMIs. TCRdb reanalysed the 5' RACE reads using MiXCR and keeps one entry per CDR3 protein. The sample gives around 150,000 distinct CDR3 sequences, roughly 28% of which show up once; about 12% is in the top ten. Trimming took off 4 bases at V and 4 bases at J, with 11 bases between the two ends. The CDR3 has 14 residues. Germline CDR1 and CDR2: MNHEY and SVGAGI. Notes on this clonotype: What it recognizes is unknown.

The sequenced sample consisted of PBMCs or a T cell subset sorted from them (not recorded which). This sequence joins TRBV6-5 and TRBJ2-1, with TRBD2 as a possible D gene (6 bases). This receptor was taken from an adult woman who had mild COVID-19 (a few samples of this study predate the infection). Cell type and time point are not known. The CDR3 DNA reads as TGTGCCAGCAGTTTCGGAGGGAGGTACAATGAGCAGTTCTTC. Translation: CASSFGGRYNEQFF.